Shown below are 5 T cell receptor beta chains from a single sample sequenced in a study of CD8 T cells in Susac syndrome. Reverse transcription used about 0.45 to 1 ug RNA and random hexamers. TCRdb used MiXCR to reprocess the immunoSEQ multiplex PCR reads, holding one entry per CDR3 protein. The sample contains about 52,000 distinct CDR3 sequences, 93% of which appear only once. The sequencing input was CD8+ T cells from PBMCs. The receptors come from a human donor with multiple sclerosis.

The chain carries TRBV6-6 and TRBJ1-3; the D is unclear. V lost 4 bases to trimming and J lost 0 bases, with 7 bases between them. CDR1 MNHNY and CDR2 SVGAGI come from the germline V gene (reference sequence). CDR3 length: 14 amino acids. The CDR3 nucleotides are TGTGCCAGCAGTTCAGATTACTCTGGAAACACCATATATTTT. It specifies CASSSDYSGNTIYF.

As DNA, the CDR3 is TGTGCCAGCAGCCTGGACAGGGGCACCTACGAGCAGTACTTC. Translation: CASSLDRGTYEQYF. The V gene is TRBV5-4, the J gene TRBJ2-7, with 9 bases that match TRBD1. CDR1 is SGHNT, CDR2 YYREEE, per germline (reference sequence). This CDR3 has 14 amino acids. Trimming took 4 bases from V and 2 from J; bases not matched to a gene: 4.

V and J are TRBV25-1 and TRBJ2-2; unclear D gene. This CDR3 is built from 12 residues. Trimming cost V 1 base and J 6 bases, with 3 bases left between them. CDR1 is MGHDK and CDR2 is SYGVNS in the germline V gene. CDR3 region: CASSELPGELFF. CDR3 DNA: TGTGCCAGCAGTGAATTGCCCGGGGAGCTGTTTTTT.

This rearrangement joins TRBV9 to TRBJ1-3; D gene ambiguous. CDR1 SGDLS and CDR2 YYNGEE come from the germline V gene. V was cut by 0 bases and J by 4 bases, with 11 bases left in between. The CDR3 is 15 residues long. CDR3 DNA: TGTGCCAGCAGCGTAGGAATCGGGTCGGGAAACACCATATATTTT. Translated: CASSVGIGSGNTIYF.

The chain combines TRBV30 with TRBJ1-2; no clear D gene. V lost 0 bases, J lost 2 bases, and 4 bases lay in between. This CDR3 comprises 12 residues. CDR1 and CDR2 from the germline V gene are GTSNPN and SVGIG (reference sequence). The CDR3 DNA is TGTGCCTGGAGTGTGGACAACTATGGCTACACCTTC. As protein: CAWSVDNYGYTF.